The sequence of this TCR beta chain was determined in a study of blood T cells in healthy people across ages. Points on this clonotype: Relative to the germline gene, one junction end is altered; a read error may explain this.

Each individual donor underwent a draw of ten milliliters of peripheral blood. A second PCR, run for roughly 7 to 12 cycles, used a sample-barcoded 5' primer plus a J-beta primer mix. Each cDNA molecule was tagged by a template-switch adaptor that had 12 random nucleotides. TCRdb recomputed calls from the 5' RACE reads with MiXCR, one row per CDR3 protein. The table records 800,000 to 950,000 distinct CDR3 sequences, almost 30% of them present only once. Looked up from germline, CDR1 is SEHNR and CDR2 is FQNEAQ (reference sequence). This CDR3 region has 18 residues. Separately, the same data were catalogued under a study of T cells of mothers and their children.

The clonotype originates from a woman in her thirties or forties in good health. The gene calls are TRBV7-9 and TRBJ2-6; TRBD1 matches at 9 bases. Sequenced input: blood. CDR3 DNA: TGTGCCAGTAGCTTAGGTCACAGGGGGCGAAACGGGGCCAACGTCCTGACTTTC. This gives the protein CASSLGHRGRNGANVLTF.